These 6 T cell receptor beta chains were sequenced from one sample in a study of T-cell reconstitution after alpha-beta-depleted transplantation in children. Unique molecular identifiers were incorporated during preparation of the TCRbeta library. TCRdb ran MiXCR on the PCR reads and lists one entry per CDR3 protein. This table holds around 700,000 distinct CDR3 sequences, over 10% found once. The sample consisted of PBMCs, taken before TCRalphabeta/CD19-depleted stem cell transplant. Every receptor here comes from a girl aged 2-10 years with congenital amegakaryocytic thrombocytopenia, due to receive a stem cell transplant.

This clonotype was counted between two and nine times. The chain links TRBV7-3 to TRBJ2-1; D remains ambiguous. V gave up 4 bases and J gave up 2 bases, with 18 bases separating them. The CDR3 sequence is 17 residues long. Germline values: CDR1 SGHTA, CDR2 FQGTGA. This CDR3 is CASSSVRGVSTYNEQFF. The CDR3 nucleotides are TGTGCCAGCAGCTCTGTACGTGGAGTATCTACCTACAATGAGCAGTTCTTC.

The chain employs TRBV5-1 and TRBJ2-7; TRBD2 might be the D (7 bases). Germline V gene data show CDR1 as SGHRS and CDR2 as YFSETQ. Trimming shortened V by 4 bases and J by 2 bases, and 16 bases separated the two germline ends. The CDR3 runs 15 residues. The DNA of the CDR3 is TGCGCCAGCAGCCCGGGGGCTAGCGGAACCTACGAGCAGTACTTC. Its translation: CASSPGASGTYEQYF.

The chain recombines TRBV20-1 with TRBJ2-7; no definite D call. CDR1 is DFQATT and CDR2 is SNEGSKA in the germline V gene (reference sequence). Trimming took off 3 bases at V and 2 bases at J, with 17 bases between the two ends. This CDR3 is built from 15 residues. Written as DNA, the CDR3 is TGCAGTGCTAGCGATAGCCAGAGTTCCCCCTACGAGCAGTACTTC. Translating gives CSASDSQSSPYEQYF.

This clonotype was observed at least ten times. For the CDR3, the DNA is TGTGCCAGCAGCTCGCGTATAGGGGGGACTAGCGTCTGGGCCACAGATACGCAGTATTTT. It translates to CASSSRIGGTSVWATDTQYF. The chain is built from TRBV7-8 and TRBJ2-3; 10 bases fit TRBD2. V lost 4 bases, J lost 2 bases, and 18 bases stayed unmatched. The V gene's germline CDR1 is SGHVS and CDR2 FQNEAQ. The CDR3 length is 20 residues.

This clonotype was counted at least ten times. The V call is TRBV5-1, the J call TRBJ2-3; no clear D gene. Germline values: CDR1 SGHRS, CDR2 YFSETQ. V lost 3 bases and J 4 bases, leaving 6 bases between the germline ends. The CDR3 consists of 12 residues. The CDR3 coding sequence is TGCGCCAGCAGCTCCACGGCAGATACGCAGTATTTT. Translating it yields CASSSTADTQYF.

The CDR3 region is CATSQPSGSYEQYF. Written as DNA, the CDR3 is TGTGCCACCTCCCAACCTAGCGGGAGTTACGAGCAGTACTTC. The gene calls are TRBV7-4 and TRBJ2-7; 10 positions match TRBD2. J was trimmed by 4 bases and V by 10 bases; bases with no gene match: 10. Germline V gene data show CDR1 as SGHVT and CDR2 as SQSDAQ. CDR3 length equals 14 residues.